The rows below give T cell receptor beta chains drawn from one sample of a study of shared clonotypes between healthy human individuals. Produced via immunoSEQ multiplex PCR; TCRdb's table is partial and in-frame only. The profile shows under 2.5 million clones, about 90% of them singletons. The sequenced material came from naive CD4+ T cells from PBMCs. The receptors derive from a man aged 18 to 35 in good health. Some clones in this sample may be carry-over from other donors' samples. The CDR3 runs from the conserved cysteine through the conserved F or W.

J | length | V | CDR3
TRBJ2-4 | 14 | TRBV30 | CAWSPGTKLNIQYF
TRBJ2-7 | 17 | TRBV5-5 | CASSKGSGTGAFYEQYF
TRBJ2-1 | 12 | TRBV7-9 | CASSLTPPEQFF
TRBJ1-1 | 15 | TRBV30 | CAWDYGQATNTEAFF
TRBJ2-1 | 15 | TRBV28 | CASSYGGALYNEQFF
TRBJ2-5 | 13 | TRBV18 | CASSPLGAETQYF
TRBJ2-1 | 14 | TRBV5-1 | CASSSSGSYNEQFF
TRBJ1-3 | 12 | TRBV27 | CASSGQGNTIYF
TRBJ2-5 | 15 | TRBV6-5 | CASHPIHRNQETQYF
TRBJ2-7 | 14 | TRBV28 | CASSPTLGAGRQYF
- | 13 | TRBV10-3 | CAISERTGYEQYF
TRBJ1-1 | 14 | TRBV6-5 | CASSYSEGNTEAFF
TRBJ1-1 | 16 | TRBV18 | CASSPDLWQLNTEAFF
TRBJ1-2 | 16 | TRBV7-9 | CASRHTAGRVVGGYTF
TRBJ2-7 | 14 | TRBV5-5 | CASSLVPGRNEQYF
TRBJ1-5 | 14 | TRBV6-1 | CASRPTGPGQPQHF
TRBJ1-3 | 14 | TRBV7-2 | CASSLSGAGNTIYF
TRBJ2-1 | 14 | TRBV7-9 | CASSLLGRYNEQFF
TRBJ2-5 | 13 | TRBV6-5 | CASTETGTRTQYF
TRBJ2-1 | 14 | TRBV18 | CASSNSGLDNEQFF
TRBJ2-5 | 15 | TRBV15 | CATSRVGAGWETQYF
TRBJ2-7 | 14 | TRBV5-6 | CASSLTGKAYEQYF
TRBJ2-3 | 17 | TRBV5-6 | CASSHSDGRMEFFGQYF
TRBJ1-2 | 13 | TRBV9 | CASSVLVGYGYTF
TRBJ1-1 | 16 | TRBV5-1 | CASGDPGRGGYTEAFF
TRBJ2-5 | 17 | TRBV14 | CASSQESPPGRVKTQYF
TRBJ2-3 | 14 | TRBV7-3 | CASSIGVATDTQYF
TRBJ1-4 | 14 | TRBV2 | CASRGAVTGEKLFF
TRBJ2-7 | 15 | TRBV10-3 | CAISESYDPSYEQYF
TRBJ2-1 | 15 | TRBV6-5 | CASSLTSGSYNEQFF
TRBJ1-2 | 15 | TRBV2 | CASSERQGSSEGYTF
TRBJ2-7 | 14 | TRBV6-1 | CASGLAGGGYEQYF
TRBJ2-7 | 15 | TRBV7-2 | CASSLRVVDSYEQYF
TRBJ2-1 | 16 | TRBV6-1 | CASSEVGGLFYNEQFF
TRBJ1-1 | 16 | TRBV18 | CASSQNQGARDTEAFF
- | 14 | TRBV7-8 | CASSSQGVRGEQYF
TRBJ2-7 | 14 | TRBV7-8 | CASSLVGTDYEQYF
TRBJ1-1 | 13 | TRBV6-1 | CASSEVLGTEAFF
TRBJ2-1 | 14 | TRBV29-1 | CSVNRGTGYNEQFF
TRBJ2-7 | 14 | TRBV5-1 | CASSWGQTIYEQYF
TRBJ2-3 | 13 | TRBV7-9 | CASSRGSTDTQYF
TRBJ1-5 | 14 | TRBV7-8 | CASSPGTRNQPQHF
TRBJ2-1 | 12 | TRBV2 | CASSTHTSEQFF
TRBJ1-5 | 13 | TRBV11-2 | CASSLVGAQPQHF
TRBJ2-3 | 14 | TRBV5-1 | CASSPAVETDTQYF
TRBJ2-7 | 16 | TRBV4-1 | CASSQEGRKGAYEQYF
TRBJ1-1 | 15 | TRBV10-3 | CAISESAGKDTEAFF
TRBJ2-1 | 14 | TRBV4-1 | CASSPVGTSDEQFF
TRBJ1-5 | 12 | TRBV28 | CASSPVDQPQHF
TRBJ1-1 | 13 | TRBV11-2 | CASSFGDSTEAFF
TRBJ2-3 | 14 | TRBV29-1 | CSVGPTGNTDTQYF
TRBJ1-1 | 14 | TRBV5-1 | CASSLDRMNTEAFF
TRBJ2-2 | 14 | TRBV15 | CATSRDQVPGELFF
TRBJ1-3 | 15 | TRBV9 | CASSGRTGSGNTIYF
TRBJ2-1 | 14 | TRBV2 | CASRVNVDGGEQFF
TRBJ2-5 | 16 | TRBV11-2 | CASSLGRTGNQETQYF
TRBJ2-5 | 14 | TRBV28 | CASSLPELRETQYF